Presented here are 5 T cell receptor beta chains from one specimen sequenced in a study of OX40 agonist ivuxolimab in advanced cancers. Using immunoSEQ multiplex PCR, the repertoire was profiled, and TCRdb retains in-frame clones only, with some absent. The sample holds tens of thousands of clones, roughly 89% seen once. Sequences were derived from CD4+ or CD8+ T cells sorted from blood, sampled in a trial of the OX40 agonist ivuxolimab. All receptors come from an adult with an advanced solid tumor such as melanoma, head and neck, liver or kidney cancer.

CDR3 sequence reads: CASSQQNNEQFF. The CDR3 bases are TGTGCCAGCAGCCAACAAAACAATGAGCAGTTCTTC. The chain has TRBV7-6 and TRBJ2-1; D not certain. Germline CDR1 is SGHVS and CDR2 is FNYEAQ. This CDR3 comprises 12 residues. V was clipped by 5 bases and J by 5 bases, with 7 bases between them.

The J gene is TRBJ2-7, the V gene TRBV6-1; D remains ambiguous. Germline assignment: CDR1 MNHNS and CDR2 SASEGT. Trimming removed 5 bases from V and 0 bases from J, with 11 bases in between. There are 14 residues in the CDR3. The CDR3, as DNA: TGTGCCAGCAGTTATGGGTACCCCTCCTACGAGCAGTACTTC. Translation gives CASSYGYPSYEQYF.

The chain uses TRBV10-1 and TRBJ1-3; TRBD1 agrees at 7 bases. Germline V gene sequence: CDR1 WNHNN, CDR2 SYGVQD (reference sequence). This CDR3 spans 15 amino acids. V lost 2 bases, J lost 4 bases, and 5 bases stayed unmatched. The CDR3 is CASSETGAKGNTIYF. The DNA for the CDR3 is TGCGCCAGCAGTGAGACAGGGGCCAAAGGAAACACCATATATTTT.

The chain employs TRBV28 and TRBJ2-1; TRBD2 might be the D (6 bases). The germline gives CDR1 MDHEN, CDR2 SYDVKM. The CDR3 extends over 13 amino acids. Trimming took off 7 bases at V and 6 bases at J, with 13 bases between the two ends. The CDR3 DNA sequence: TGTGCCAGCACCCCGGGACTCCCCAATGAGCAGTTCTTC. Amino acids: CASTPGLPNEQFF.

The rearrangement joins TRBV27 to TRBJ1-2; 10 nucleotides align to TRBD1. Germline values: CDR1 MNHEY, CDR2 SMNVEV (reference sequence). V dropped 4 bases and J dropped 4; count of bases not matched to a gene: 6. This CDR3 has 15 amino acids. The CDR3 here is CASSSRQGAGYGYTF. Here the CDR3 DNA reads TGTGCCAGCAGTTCAAGACAGGGGGCTGGCTATGGCTACACCTTC.